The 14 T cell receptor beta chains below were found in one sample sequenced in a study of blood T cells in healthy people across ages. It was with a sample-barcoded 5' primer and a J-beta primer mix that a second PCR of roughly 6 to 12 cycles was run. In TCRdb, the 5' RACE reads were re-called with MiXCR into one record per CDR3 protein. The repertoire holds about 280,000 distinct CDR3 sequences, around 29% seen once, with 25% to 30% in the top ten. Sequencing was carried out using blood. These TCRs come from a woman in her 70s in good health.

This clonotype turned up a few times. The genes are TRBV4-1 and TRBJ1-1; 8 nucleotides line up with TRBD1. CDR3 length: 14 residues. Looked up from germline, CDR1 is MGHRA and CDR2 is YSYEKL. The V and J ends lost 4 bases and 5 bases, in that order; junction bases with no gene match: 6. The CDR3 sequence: CASSLQRQGTEAFF. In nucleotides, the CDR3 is TGCGCCAGCAGCCTCCAACGACAGGGGACTGAAGCTTTCTTT.

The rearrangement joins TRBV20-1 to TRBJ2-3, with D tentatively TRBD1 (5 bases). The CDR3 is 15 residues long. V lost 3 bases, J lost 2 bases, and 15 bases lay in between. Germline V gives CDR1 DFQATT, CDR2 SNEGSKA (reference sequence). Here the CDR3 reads CSASPWVGDTDTQYF. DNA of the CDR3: TGCAGTGCTAGCCCCTGGGTAGGGGACACAGATACGCAGTATTTT.

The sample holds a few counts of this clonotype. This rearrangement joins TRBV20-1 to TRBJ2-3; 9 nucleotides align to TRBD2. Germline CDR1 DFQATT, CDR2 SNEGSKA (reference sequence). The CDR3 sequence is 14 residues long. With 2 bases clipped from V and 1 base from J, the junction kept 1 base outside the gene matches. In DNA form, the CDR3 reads TGCAGTGCTAGACAGCGGGAGGGCACAGATACGCAGTATTTT. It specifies CSARQREGTDTQYF.

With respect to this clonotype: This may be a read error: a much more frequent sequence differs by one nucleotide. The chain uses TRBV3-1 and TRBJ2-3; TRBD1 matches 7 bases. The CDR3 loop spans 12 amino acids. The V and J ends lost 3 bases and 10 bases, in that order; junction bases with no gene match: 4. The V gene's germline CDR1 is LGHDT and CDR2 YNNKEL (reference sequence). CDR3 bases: TGTGCCAGCAGCCACCGACAGGGAGCGCAGTATTTT. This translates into CASSHRQGAQYF.

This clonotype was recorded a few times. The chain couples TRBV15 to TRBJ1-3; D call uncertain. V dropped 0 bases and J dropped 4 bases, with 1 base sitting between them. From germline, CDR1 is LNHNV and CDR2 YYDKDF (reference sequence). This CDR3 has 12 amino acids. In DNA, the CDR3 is TGTGCCACCAGCAGAGAAGGAAACACCATATATTTT. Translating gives CATSREGNTIYF.

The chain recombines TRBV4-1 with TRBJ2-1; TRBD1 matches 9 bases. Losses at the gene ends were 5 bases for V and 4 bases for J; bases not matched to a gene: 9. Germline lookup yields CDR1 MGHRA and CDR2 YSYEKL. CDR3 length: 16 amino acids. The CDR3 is CASSDPDRGLYNEQFF. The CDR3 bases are TGCGCCAGCAGCGACCCGGACAGGGGCCTTTACAATGAGCAGTTCTTC.

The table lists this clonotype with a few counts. In nucleotides, the CDR3 is TGCGCCAGCAGCCAACAGAGCTCTGGGGCCAACGTCCTGACTTTC. Amino acids: CASSQQSSGANVLTF. The chain uses TRBV4-1 and TRBJ2-6, with D uncertain. Germline assignment: CDR1 MGHRA and CDR2 YSYEKL. V lost 2 bases, J lost 0 bases, and 5 bases lay in between. The CDR3 has 15 residues.

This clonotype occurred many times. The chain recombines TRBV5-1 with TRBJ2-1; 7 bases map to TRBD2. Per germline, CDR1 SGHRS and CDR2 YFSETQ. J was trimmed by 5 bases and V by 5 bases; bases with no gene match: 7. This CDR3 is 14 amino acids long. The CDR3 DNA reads TGCGCCAGCAGGGAGGGAGGGCCAGACAATGAGCAGTTCTTC. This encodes CASREGGPDNEQFF.

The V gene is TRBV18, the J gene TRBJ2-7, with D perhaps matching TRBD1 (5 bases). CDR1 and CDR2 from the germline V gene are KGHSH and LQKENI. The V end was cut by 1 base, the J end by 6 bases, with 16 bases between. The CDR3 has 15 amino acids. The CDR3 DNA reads TGTGCCAGCTCACCACTCCGGCAGGGCAGCAGCGAGCAGTACTTC. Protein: CASSPLRQGSSEQYF.

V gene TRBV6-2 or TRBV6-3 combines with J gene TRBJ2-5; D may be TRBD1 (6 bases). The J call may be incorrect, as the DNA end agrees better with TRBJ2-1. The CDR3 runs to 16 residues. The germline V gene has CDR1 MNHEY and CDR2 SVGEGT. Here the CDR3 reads CASISTGQGTYNEQFF. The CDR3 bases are TGTGCCAGCATCTCAACGGGGCAGGGGACCTACAATGAGCAGTTCTTC.

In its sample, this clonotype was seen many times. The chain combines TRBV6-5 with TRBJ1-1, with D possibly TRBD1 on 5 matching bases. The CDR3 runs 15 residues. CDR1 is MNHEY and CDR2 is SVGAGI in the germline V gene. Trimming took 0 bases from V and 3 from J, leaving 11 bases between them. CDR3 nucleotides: TGTGCCAGCAGTTACTCGTGGGGCACAGACACTGAAGCTTTCTTT. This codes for CASSYSWGTDTEAFF.

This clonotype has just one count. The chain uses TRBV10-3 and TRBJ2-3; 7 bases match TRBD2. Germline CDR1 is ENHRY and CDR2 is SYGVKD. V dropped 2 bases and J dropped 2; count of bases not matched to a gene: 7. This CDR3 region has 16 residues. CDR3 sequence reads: CAISERTSSLTDTQYF. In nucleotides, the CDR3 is TGTGCCATCAGTGAGAGGACTAGTTCTCTCACAGATACGCAGTATTTT.

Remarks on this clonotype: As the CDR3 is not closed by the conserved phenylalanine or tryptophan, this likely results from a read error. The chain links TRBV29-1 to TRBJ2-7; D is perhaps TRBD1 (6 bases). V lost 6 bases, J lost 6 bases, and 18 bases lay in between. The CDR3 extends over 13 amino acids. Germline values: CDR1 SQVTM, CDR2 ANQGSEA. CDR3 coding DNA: TGCAGCGTCCGAGGACAGTTTGTAAGCGAGCAGTACTTG. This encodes CSVRGQFVSEQYL.

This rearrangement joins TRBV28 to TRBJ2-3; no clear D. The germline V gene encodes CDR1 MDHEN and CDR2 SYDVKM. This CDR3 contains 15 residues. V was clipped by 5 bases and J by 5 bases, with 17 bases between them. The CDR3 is CASSPAMNTRDTQYF. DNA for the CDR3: TGTGCCAGCAGTCCGGCCATGAACACGCGAGATACGCAGTATTTT. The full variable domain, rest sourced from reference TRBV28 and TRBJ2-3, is DVKVTQSSRYLVKRTGEKVFLECVQDMDHENMFWYRQDPGLGLRLIYFSYDVKMKEKGDIPEGYSVSREKKERFSLILESASTNQTSMYLCASSPAMNTRDTQYFGPGTRLTVL.